The 31 T cell receptor beta chains in this list originate from one sample, sequenced in a study of technical replicates of blood from a few donors. Data came from immunoSEQ multiplex PCR; TCRdb stores just in-frame clones and leaves some out. This sample yields around 100,000 clones, of which around 96% are seen a single time; approximately 0.33% belongs to the top ten. The sequenced material came from T cells isolated from PBMCs. The receptors were gathered from a human donor in good health.

The chain combines TRBV19 with TRBJ1-1, with D possibly TRBD1 on 6 matching bases. V lost 7 bases, J lost 8 bases, and 17 bases lay in between. CDR1 and CDR2 (germline): LNHDA, SQIVND (reference sequence). This CDR3 is 13 amino acids long. In DNA form, the CDR3 reads TGTGCCAGTATATCCCCGGGGGGGGGCGAAGCTTTCTTT. This encodes CASISPGGGEAFF.

This clone appeared a single time. The rearrangement links TRBV19 to TRBJ1-5; D remains ambiguous. V lost 1 base and J lost 5, with 9 bases in between. The CDR3 is made up of 14 amino acids. CDR1 is LNHDA and CDR2 is SQIVND in the germline V gene (reference sequence). The CDR3, as DNA: TGTGCCAGTAGTATAGGTAGAGGCTATCAGCCCCAGCATTTT. Translation gives CASSIGRGYQPQHF.

This chain uses TRBV7-3 with TRBJ2-3; D call uncertain. This CDR3 comprises 15 residues. Trimming cost V 5 bases and J 0 bases, with 12 bases left between them. Germline CDR1 is SGHTA and CDR2 is FQGTGA. The CDR3 is CASSPRTASTDTQYF. CDR3 DNA: TGTGCCAGCAGCCCTAGAACCGCAAGCACAGATACGCAGTATTTT.

V and J are TRBV2 and TRBJ2-1; 8 bases agree with TRBD1. The CDR3 is 15 amino acids. J lost 5 bases, V lost 7 bases, and 10 bases had no gene match. Germline V gene sequence: CDR1 SNHLY, CDR2 FYNNEI. CDR3 protein: CASTKRRQGHNEQFF. The CDR3 region has the DNA TGTGCCAGCACAAAAAGGAGACAGGGGCACAATGAGCAGTTCTTC.

The CDR3: CAIVGQGDGYTF. The CDR3 nucleotides are TGTGCCATCGTGGGACAGGGAGACGGCTACACCTTC. The chain employs TRBV28 and TRBJ1-2; the match to TRBD1 covers 9 bases. The CDR3 length is 12 residues. After removal of 10 bases from V and 8 bases from J, the junction contained 8 bases not matched to a gene. Germline values: CDR1 MDHEN, CDR2 SYDVKM.

This clone was seen once. This sequence joins TRBV19 and TRBJ1-2; D is ambiguous. Germline lookup yields CDR1 LNHDA and CDR2 SQIVND (reference sequence). V lost 0 bases and J 1 base, leaving 6 bases between the germline ends. The CDR3 loop spans 14 amino acids. CDR3 DNA sequence: TGTGCCAGTAGTATAGATCTATATAACTATGGCTACACCTTC. This translates into CASSIDLYNYGYTF. The whole variable domain, filled in from reference TRBV19 and TRBJ1-2, reads DGGITQSPKYLFRKEGQNVTLSCEQNLNHDAMYWYRQDPGQGLRLIYYSQIVNDFQKGDIAEGYSVSREKKESFPLTVTSAQKNPTAFYLCASSIDLYNYGYTFGSGTRLTVV.

The chain recombines TRBV5-6 with TRBJ2-5; 9 bases are a match to TRBD2. The ends lost 2 bases at V and 5 bases at J; junction bases unmatched: 13. This CDR3 comprises 17 residues. Germline V lookup: CDR1 SGHDT, CDR2 YYEEEE. Here the CDR3 DNA reads TGTGCCAGCAGCTTTCCTTTGAGGCGGGAGGGCCCGGAGACCCAGTACTTC. It translates to CASSFPLRREGPETQYF. Supplemented by reference TRBV5-6 and TRBJ2-5, the full variable domain reads DAGVTQSPTHLIKTRGQQVTLRCSPKSGHDTVSWYQQALGQGPQFIFQYYEEEERQRGNFPDRFSGHQFPNYSSELNVNALLLGDSALYLCASSFPLRREGPETQYFGPGTRLLVL.

The chain combines TRBV7-6 with TRBJ2-5; 8 bases fit TRBD1. CDR1 and CDR2 from the germline V gene are SGHVS and FNYEAQ. After removal of 2 bases from V and 5 bases from J, the junction contained 7 bases not matched to a gene. The CDR3 runs to 15 residues. The CDR3 DNA reads as TGTGCCAGCAGCTTATCCCAGGGGGCTGCGGAGACCCAGTACTTC. Its translation: CASSLSQGAAETQYF. Full variable domain (missing parts from reference TRBV7-6 and TRBJ2-5): GAGVSQSPRYKVTKRGQDVALRCDPISGHVSLYWYRQALGQGPEFLTYFNYEAQQDKSGLPNDRFSAERPEGSISTLTIQRTEQRDSAMYRCASSLSQGAAETQYFGPGTRLLVL.

This clone was counted a single time. This chain connects TRBV5-4 to TRBJ2-6, with D tentatively TRBD1 (5 bases). The germline CDR1 and CDR2 sequences are SGHNT and YYREEE (reference sequence). Between the trimmed V and J ends, which lost 1 base and 1 base, there was a span of 6 bases. CDR3 size: 15 residues. The DNA for the CDR3 is TGTGCCAGCAGCTTGTCAGGGTCTGGGGCCAACGTCCTGACTTTC. Protein: CASSLSGSGANVLTF.

The gene calls are TRBV12-5 and TRBJ1-2, with unresolved D. CDR3 length: 15 residues. The V gene's germline CDR1 is LGHNT and CDR2 FRNRAP. V lost 2 bases and J 4 bases, leaving 14 bases between the germline ends. CDR3 amino acids: CASGLSPDSAYGYTF. In DNA, the CDR3 is TGTGCTAGTGGTTTGAGCCCAGATAGCGCCTATGGCTACACCTTC.

The chain couples TRBV6-5 to TRBJ2-1; possibly TRBD2 for D (5 bases). CDR3 length: 13 residues. CDR1 and CDR2 (germline): MNHEY, SVGAGI. Between the trimmed V and J ends, which lost 5 bases and 3 bases, there was a span of 8 bases. The CDR3 loop reads CASSSGLYNEQFF. DNA of the CDR3: TGTGCCAGCAGTAGCGGTCTCTACAATGAGCAGTTCTTC.

About this clone: Other DNA sequences in the same sample also yield this CDR3. This sequence joins TRBV28 and TRBJ2-1; TRBD1 matches 7 bases. Per germline, CDR1 MDHEN and CDR2 SYDVKM. With 5 bases clipped from V and 0 bases from J, the junction kept 4 bases outside the gene matches. The CDR3 extends over 15 amino acids. CDR3 sequence (DNA): TGTGCCAGCAGTCCGGACAGGAGCTCCTACAATGAGCAGTTCTTC. This codes for CASSPDRSSYNEQFF.

This clone was picked up one time. The rearrangement uses TRBV11-3 and TRBJ2-7, with 7 bases lining up with TRBD1. Germline V lookup: CDR1 SGHNT, CDR2 YENEEA. This CDR3 comprises 13 residues. The V gene end was trimmed by 1 base and the J gene end by 3 bases; junction bases not matched to a gene: 0. CDR3 nucleotides: TGTGCCAGCAGCTTAGGGACAGGCTACGAGCAGTACTTC. As protein: CASSLGTGYEQYF.

This sequence joins TRBV14 and TRBJ2-1; TRBD2 is a possible D gene (5 bases). The CDR3 is made up of 13 amino acids. With 0 bases removed from V and 8 bases from J, the gap between germline ends came to 8 bases. Germline V lookup: CDR1 SGHDN, CDR2 FVKESK. CDR3 region: CASSQETRDEQFF. In DNA form, the CDR3 reads TGTGCCAGCAGCCAAGAAACGAGGGATGAGCAGTTCTTC.

CDR3 region: CASSGAGGVRKENGYTF. CDR3 sequence (DNA): TGTGCCAGCAGTGGGGCAGGGGGCGTGCGGAAGGAAAATGGCTACACCTTC. The rearrangement uses TRBV25-1 and TRBJ1-2; 8 bases match TRBD1. Germline CDR1 is MGHDK and CDR2 is SYGVNS. J was trimmed by 6 bases and V by 4 bases; bases with no gene match: 16. This CDR3 contains 17 residues.

The chain has TRBV27 and TRBJ2-3, with 12 bases that match TRBD1. Looked up from germline, CDR1 is MNHEY and CDR2 is SMNVEV (reference sequence). The CDR3 runs to 16 residues. J gave up 7 bases and V 6 bases, and 11 bases lay outside the gene matches. CDR3 residues: CASRSLLGQGANTQYF. The DNA of the CDR3 is TGTGCCAGCAGATCCCTACTGGGACAGGGGGCTAATACGCAGTATTTT.

V gene TRBV27 combines with J gene TRBJ1-2, with TRBD1 identical over 7 bases. The V gene's germline CDR1 is MNHEY and CDR2 SMNVEV (reference sequence). The CDR3 loop spans 12 amino acids. With 5 bases clipped from V and 8 bases from J, the junction kept 5 bases outside the gene matches. The CDR3 sequence is CASSPRQGGYTF. The CDR3 bases are TGTGCCAGCAGTCCCCGACAGGGAGGCTACACCTTC.

The CDR3 protein is CASSQDRDRYEQYF. The CDR3 DNA reads TGTGCCAGCAGCCAAGATCGGGACAGATACGAGCAGTACTTC. The chain is built from TRBV4-2 and TRBJ2-7; 7 nucleotides align to TRBD1. Germline V gives CDR1 LGHNA, CDR2 YNFKEQ. With V trimmed by 0 bases and J by 4 bases, 3 bases remained unmatched. The CDR3 consists of 14 residues.

The V gene is TRBV30, the J gene TRBJ2-2; D gene unclear. Germline values: CDR1 GTSNPN, CDR2 SVGIG (reference sequence). V lost 0 bases, J lost 2 bases, and 10 bases lay in between. CDR3 length equals 15 residues. CDR3 nucleotide sequence: TGTGCCTGGAGTGTACTAATCCGTAACACCGGGGAGCTGTTTTTT. Its translation: CAWSVLIRNTGELFF.

The chain couples TRBV2 to TRBJ2-5, with a tentative D call TRBD1 (6 bases). The germline gives CDR1 SNHLY, CDR2 FYNNEI. This CDR3 region has 13 residues. Trimming removed 10 bases from V and 7 bases from J, with 19 bases in between. CDR3 sequence reads: CAITTGPPGTQYF. The CDR3, as DNA: TGTGCCATCACGACAGGTCCCCCTGGGACCCAGTACTTC.

The chain links TRBV2 to TRBJ2-7; 8 positions agree with TRBD1. The V gene's germline CDR1 is SNHLY and CDR2 FYNNEI. J lost 3 bases, V lost 6 bases, and 4 bases had no gene match. The CDR3 loop spans 13 amino acids. The CDR3 sequence: CASSFTGGYEQYF. The CDR3 DNA sequence: TGTGCCAGCAGCTTTACAGGGGGCTACGAGCAGTACTTC.

The V call is TRBV21-1, the J call TRBJ1-1. TRBV21-1 is termed a pseudogene. CDR3 size: 17 residues. The CDR3 sequence is CASSKGGTGVRNTEAFF. For the CDR3, the DNA is TGTGCCAGCAGCAAAGGGGGAACGGGGGTTAGGAACACTGAAGCTTTCTTT.

V and J are TRBV6-5 and TRBJ1-2, with 7 bases fitting TRBD1. V shed 6 bases and J 4 bases; nucleotides not matched to a gene: 2. CDR1 and CDR2 (germline): MNHEY, SVGAGI. This CDR3 is 12 amino acids long. CDR3 region: CASSGTAYGYTF. The CDR3 nucleotides are TGTGCCAGCAGCGGGACAGCCTATGGCTACACCTTC.

CDR3 nucleotide sequence: TGTGCCAGCAGCTTAATGTCGGATCCCGGGTCTGAGAGGTTCTTC. It specifies CASSLMSDPGSERFF. This chain connects TRBV7-3 to TRBJ2-1; no clear D gene. Germline CDR1 SGHTA, CDR2 FQGTGA. The germline V and J ends were trimmed by 1 base and 15 bases, with 22 bases remaining between them. The length of the CDR3 is 15 residues.

The V and J genes are TRBV10-3 and TRBJ1-1; no clear D. CDR1 and CDR2 (germline): ENHRY, SYGVKD. With 8 bases removed from V and 1 base from J, the gap between germline ends came to 14 bases. There are 14 residues in the CDR3. The CDR3 is CAIAHGEGNTEAFF. DNA of the CDR3: TGTGCCATCGCCCATGGGGAGGGGAACACTGAAGCTTTCTTT.

This chain uses TRBV11-1 with TRBJ2-2; possible D gene TRBD1, 6 bases. This CDR3 spans 15 amino acids. The V gene lost 3 bases and the J gene lost 8 bases, with 16 bases spanning the gap. Germline V lookup: CDR1 SGHAT, CDR2 FQDESV (reference sequence). The CDR3 DNA sequence: TGTGCCAGCAGCTTCCTCCAGGGGCGAGTGGGGGAGCTGTTTTTT. Amino acid sequence: CASSFLQGRVGELFF. The whole variable domain, remainder taken from reference TRBV11-1 and TRBJ2-2, is EAEVAQSPRYKITEKSQAVAFWCDPISGHATLYWYRQILGQGPELLVQFQDESVVDDSQLPKDRFSAERLKGVDSTLKIQPAELGDSAMYLCASSFLQGRVGELFFGEGSRLTVL.

The chain recombines TRBV11-2 with TRBJ2-5, with D maybe TRBD2 (5 bases). The CDR3 spans 14 residues. V shed 1 base and J shed 4 bases, with 10 bases lying between them. CDR1 and CDR2 from the germline V gene are SGHAT and FQNNGV. CDR3 sequence reads: CASSLGFGGETQYF. The CDR3 DNA sequence: TGTGCCAGCAGCTTAGGTTTTGGAGGAGAGACCCAGTACTTC.

This rearrangement joins TRBV4-1 to TRBJ2-1; weak D call: TRBD2 (6 bases). Between the trimmed V and J ends, which lost 2 bases and 5 bases, there was a span of 19 bases. The CDR3 is 17 residues long. Germline V gives CDR1 MGHRA, CDR2 YSYEKL. The CDR3 region has the DNA TGCGCCAGCAGCCAACGGGGGAGCCCAATTTTAAACAATGAGCAGTTCTTC. This translates into CASSQRGSPILNNEQFF.

Concerning this clone itself: The junction shows a germline mismatch at one end, possibly a read error. V usage is TRBV4-3 and J usage is TRBJ2-5; D may be TRBD2 (5 bases). The CDR3 is 15 amino acids. CDR1 and CDR2 from the germline V gene are LGHNA and YSLEER. The chain's CDR3 is CASNQGPGKEKTQYF. CDR3 DNA: TGCGCCAGCAACCAAGGCCCGGGGAAGGAGAAGACCCAGTACTTC.

This chain uses TRBV29-1 with TRBJ1-1; D is uncertain. V lost 3 bases and J 1 base, leaving 12 bases between the germline ends. CDR1 and CDR2 (germline): SQVTM, ANQGSEA. The CDR3 loop spans 14 amino acids. In DNA, the CDR3 is TGCAGCGTTGAGTTGGTGGCTGCGAACACTGAAGCTTTCTTT. Translating it yields CSVELVAANTEAFF.

The chain combines TRBV28 with TRBJ2-5, with 9 bases lining up with TRBD2. The CDR3 spans 14 residues. In germline, CDR1 is MDHEN, CDR2 SYDVKM. Trimming cost V 4 bases and J 5 bases; bases outside gene matches: 5. CDR3 nucleotide sequence: TGTGCCAGCAGTTATAAGAGCGGGAGGGAGACCCAGTACTTC. Its protein is CASSYKSGRETQYF.